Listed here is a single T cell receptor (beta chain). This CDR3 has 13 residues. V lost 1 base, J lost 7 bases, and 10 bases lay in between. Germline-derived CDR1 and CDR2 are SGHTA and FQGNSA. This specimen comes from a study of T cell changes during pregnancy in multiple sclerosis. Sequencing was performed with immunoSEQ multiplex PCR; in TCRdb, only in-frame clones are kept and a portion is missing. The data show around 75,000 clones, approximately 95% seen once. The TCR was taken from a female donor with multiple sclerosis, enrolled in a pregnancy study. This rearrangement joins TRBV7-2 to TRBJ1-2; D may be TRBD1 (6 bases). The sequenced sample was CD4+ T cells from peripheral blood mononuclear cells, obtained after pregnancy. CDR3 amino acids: CASSLVGGSGYTF. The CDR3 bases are TGTGCCAGCAGCTTAGTTGGGGGCAGTGGCTACACCTTC.